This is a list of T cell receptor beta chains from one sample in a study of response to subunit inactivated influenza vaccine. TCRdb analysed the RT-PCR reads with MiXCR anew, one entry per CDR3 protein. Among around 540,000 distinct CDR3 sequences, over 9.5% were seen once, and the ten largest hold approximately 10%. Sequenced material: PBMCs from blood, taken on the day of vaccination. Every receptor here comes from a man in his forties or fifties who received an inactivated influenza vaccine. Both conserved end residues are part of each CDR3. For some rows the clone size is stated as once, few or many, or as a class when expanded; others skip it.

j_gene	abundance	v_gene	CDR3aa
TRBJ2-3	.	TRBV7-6	CASSFGETDTQYF
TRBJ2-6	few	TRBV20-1	CSVKGTGRPGANVLTF
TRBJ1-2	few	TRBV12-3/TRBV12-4	CASRVGTGQYGYTF
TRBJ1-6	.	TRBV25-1	CASSGWDRNNSPLHF
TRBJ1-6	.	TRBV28	CASSFRLGGTNSPLHF
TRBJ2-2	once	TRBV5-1	CASSLGTVLEELFF
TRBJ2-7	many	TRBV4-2	CASSQHQGRADSYEQYF
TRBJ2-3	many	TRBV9	CASSGRDGPDTQYF
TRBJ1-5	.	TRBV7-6	CASSLDTGAGQPQHF
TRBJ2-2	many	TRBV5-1	CASSLDRVVTGELFF
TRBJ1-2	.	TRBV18	CASSPFRQGARGGYTF
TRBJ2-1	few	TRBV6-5	CASSYSSGLEQFF
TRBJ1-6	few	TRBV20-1	CSASSRDGIVALHF
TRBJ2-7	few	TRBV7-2	CASSLASSGQAYEQYF
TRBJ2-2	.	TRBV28	CASSLLLAENTGELFF
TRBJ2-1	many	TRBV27	CASSLRLDYNEQFF
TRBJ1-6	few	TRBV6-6	CASSYDTNSPLHF
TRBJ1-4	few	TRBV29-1	CSVELAGELFF
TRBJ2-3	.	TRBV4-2	CASSQAPFFSGSADTQYF
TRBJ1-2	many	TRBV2	CASISTGNYGYTF
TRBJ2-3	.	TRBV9	CASSALAGTGVPDTQYF
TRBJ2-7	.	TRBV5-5	CASSLGAQWSYEQYF
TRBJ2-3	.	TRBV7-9	CASSVEPGLAGHTQYF
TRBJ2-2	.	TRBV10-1	CASSESNWGQGTGELFF
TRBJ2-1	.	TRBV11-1	CASSSTIASRETSYNEQFF
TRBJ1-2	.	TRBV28	CASSLASLQGSGYTF
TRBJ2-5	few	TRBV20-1	CSASGGADLHF
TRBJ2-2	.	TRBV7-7	CASSLAPVGELFF
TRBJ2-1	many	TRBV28	CASYSGLSLNEQFF
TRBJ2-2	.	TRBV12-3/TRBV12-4	CASRSGTGENTGELFF
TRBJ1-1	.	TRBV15	CATSRVWGNGVHTEAFF
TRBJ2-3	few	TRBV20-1	CSAAGTSGSADTQYF
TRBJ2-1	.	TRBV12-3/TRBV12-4	CASSLEQYNEQFF
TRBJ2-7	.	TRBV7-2	CASSLAASVSLLAGSYEQYF
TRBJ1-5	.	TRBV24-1	CATSDPSTGVHSNQPQHF
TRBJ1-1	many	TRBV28	CASSSQIEAFF
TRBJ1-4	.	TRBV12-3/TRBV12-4	CASSPSTGSGEKLFF
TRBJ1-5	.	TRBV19	CASSNSDRTSNQPQHF
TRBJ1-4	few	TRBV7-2	CASSPSGGGYNEKLFF
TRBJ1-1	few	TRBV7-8	CASSAGHNTEAFF
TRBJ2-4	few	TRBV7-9	CASSLADHWDIQYF